Listed below are T cell receptor beta chains from one sample, sequenced in a study of T cells after yellow fever vaccination. MiXCR was run by TCRdb on the 5' RACE reads, yielding one entry per CDR3 protein. Seen here are hundreds of thousands of distinct CDR3 sequences, approximately 12% observed once, and the top ten hold over 12%. The sequencing used PBMCs, collected on the day of the yellow fever booster vaccination. The receptors were gathered from a man aged 25-40 years who received the YFV17D yellow fever vaccine. CDR3s include the opening cysteine and the closing phenylalanine or tryptophan. Fields, in order: V gene, D gene, CDR3 length, clone size, J gene, CDR3 DNA, CDR3 protein. A D gene is named only where the DNA matches it firmly. Clone size appears in some rows only: once, few, many, or a class for an expanded clone.

v_gene: TRBV20-1
d_gene: -
len: 13
abundance: few
j_gene: TRBJ2-5
CDR3nt: TGCAGTGCTCCACAGGGAACCCAAGAGACCCAGTACTTC
CDR3aa: CSAPQGTQETQYF

v_gene: TRBV4-2
d_gene: -
len: 14
abundance: -
j_gene: TRBJ2-5
CDR3nt: TGTGCCTGCAGCCCGAGAGTCACCCAAGAGACCCAGTACTTC
CDR3aa: CACSPRVTQETQYF

v_gene: TRBV7-6
d_gene: -
len: 16
abundance: -
j_gene: TRBJ2-1
CDR3nt: TGTGCCAGCAGCTTAGAGTCAAGCGGATACTACAATGAGCAGTTCTTC
CDR3aa: CASSLESSGYYNEQFF

v_gene: TRBV29-1
d_gene: TRBD1
len: 15
abundance: -
j_gene: TRBJ2-1
CDR3nt: TGCAGCGTTGGGGGAGGTGGGACAGGTCCTTCCGAGCAGTTCTTC
CDR3aa: CSVGGGGTGPSEQFF

v_gene: TRBV7-3
d_gene: TRBD1
len: 15
abundance: few
j_gene: TRBJ2-1
CDR3nt: TGTGCCAGCAGCTCCGCCGGGACAGGGGTCAATGAGCAGTTCTTC
CDR3aa: CASSSAGTGVNEQFF

v_gene: TRBV4-1
d_gene: TRBD1
len: 15
abundance: -
j_gene: TRBJ2-7
CDR3nt: TGCGCCAGCAGCCAACTGGGACAGGGGGCATTAGAGCAGTACTTC
CDR3aa: CASSQLGQGALEQYF

v_gene: TRBV12-3/TRBV12-4
d_gene: TRBD2
len: 15
abundance: -
j_gene: TRBJ2-2
CDR3nt: TGTGCCAGCAGTGATACTAGCGGGGTCTCCGGGGAGCTGTTTTTT
CDR3aa: CASSDTSGVSGELFF

v_gene: TRBV2
d_gene: -
len: 12
abundance: few
j_gene: TRBJ2-7
CDR3nt: TGTGCCAGCCTTACCCGGGGCTACGAGCAGTACTTC
CDR3aa: CASLTRGYEQYF

v_gene: TRBV7-2
d_gene: TRBD2
len: 15
abundance: -
j_gene: TRBJ2-1
CDR3nt: TGTGCCAGCAGCTTATACGGGAGGAGTCACAATGAGCAGTTCTTC
CDR3aa: CASSLYGRSHNEQFF

v_gene: TRBV6-1
d_gene: TRBD2
len: 15
abundance: few
j_gene: TRBJ2-2
CDR3nt: TGTGCCAGCAGGATGACTAGCGGGACCTCCGGGGAGCTGTTTTTT
CDR3aa: CASRMTSGTSGELFF

v_gene: TRBV12-3/TRBV12-4
d_gene: -
len: 11
abundance: few
j_gene: TRBJ2-1
CDR3nt: TGTGCCAGCAGCCGCCGGGACTCCCTGTTCTTC
CDR3aa: CASSRRDSLFF

v_gene: TRBV20-1
d_gene: TRBD2
len: 16
abundance: once
j_gene: TRBJ2-1
CDR3nt: TGCTGTGCTACGAGTGGGACTAGCGGGAGTAGGGACGAGCAGTTCTTC
CDR3aa: CCATSGTSGSRDEQFF

v_gene: TRBV18
d_gene: TRBD1
len: 15
abundance: -
j_gene: TRBJ2-1
CDR3nt: TGTGCCAGCTCACGCCTCACAACACAGGGGCATGAGCAGTTCTTC
CDR3aa: CASSRLTTQGHEQFF

v_gene: TRBV28
d_gene: TRBD1
len: 16
abundance: -
j_gene: TRBJ2-3
CDR3nt: TGTGCCAGCAGTTTATCGGGACAGGGGAACGCAGATACGCAGTATTTT
CDR3aa: CASSLSGQGNADTQYF

v_gene: TRBV7-9
d_gene: TRBD1
len: 15
abundance: -
j_gene: TRBJ1-5
CDR3nt: TGTGCCAGCAGCGCCGGGACAGGCGTCAATCAGCCCCAGCATTTT
CDR3aa: CASSAGTGVNQPQHF

v_gene: TRBV5-1
d_gene: -
len: 15
abundance: -
j_gene: TRBJ2-7
CDR3nt: TGCGCCAGCAGCTTGGGACTACAGGGTTGGGGCGAGCAGTACTTC
CDR3aa: CASSLGLQGWGEQYF

v_gene: TRBV3-1
d_gene: -
len: 15
abundance: -
j_gene: TRBJ2-1
CDR3nt: TGTGCCAGCAGCCAAGACACGGGCGGCCAGAATGAGCAGTTCTTC
CDR3aa: CASSQDTGGQNEQFF

v_gene: TRBV25-1
d_gene: -
len: 15
abundance: -
j_gene: TRBJ1-5
CDR3nt: TGTGCCAGCAGTGAATCTGGGGGTAGCAATCAGCCCCAGCATTTT
CDR3aa: CASSESGGSNQPQHF

v_gene: TRBV20-1
d_gene: -
len: 11
abundance: -
j_gene: TRBJ2-5
CDR3nt: TGCAGTGCTAGACTGTGGGAGACCCAGTACTTC
CDR3aa: CSARLWETQYF

v_gene: TRBV11-2
d_gene: TRBD2
len: 14
abundance: -
j_gene: TRBJ2-1
CDR3nt: TGTGCCAGCAGCTCGGGACTAGCGGGATATGAGCAGTTCTTC
CDR3aa: CASSSGLAGYEQFF

v_gene: TRBV5-5
d_gene: -
len: 14
abundance: -
j_gene: TRBJ2-3
CDR3nt: TGTGCCAGCACACTACCCAGAATCACAGATACGCAGTATTTT
CDR3aa: CASTLPRITDTQYF

v_gene: TRBV7-2
d_gene: TRBD1
len: 15
abundance: few
j_gene: TRBJ2-7
CDR3nt: TGTGCCAGCAGCTTCATCCGGGACAGGGGGAACGAGCAGTACTTC
CDR3aa: CASSFIRDRGNEQYF

v_gene: TRBV7-2
d_gene: TRBD2
len: 16
abundance: few
j_gene: TRBJ2-5
CDR3nt: TGTGCCAGCAGCCGGACTAGCGGGAGTTGGGGAGAGACCCAGTACTTC
CDR3aa: CASSRTSGSWGETQYF

v_gene: TRBV12-3/TRBV12-4
d_gene: -
len: 13
abundance: -
j_gene: TRBJ2-1
CDR3nt: TGTGCCAGCAGTTTACTGGGGGGCAATGAGCAGTTCTTC
CDR3aa: CASSLLGGNEQFF

v_gene: TRBV20-1
d_gene: TRBD2
len: 14
abundance: -
j_gene: TRBJ2-1
CDR3nt: TGCAGTGCTATCTTGGCGGGGGGAGGCTATGAGCAGTTCTTC
CDR3aa: CSAILAGGGYEQFF

v_gene: TRBV7-9
d_gene: TRBD2
len: 16
abundance: few
j_gene: TRBJ2-5
CDR3nt: TGTGCCAGCAGCACACTAGCGGGAGGGCCCTGGGAGACCCAGTACTTC
CDR3aa: CASSTLAGGPWETQYF

v_gene: TRBV6-2/TRBV6-3
d_gene: TRBD2
len: 15
abundance: once
j_gene: TRBJ2-1
CDR3nt: TGTGCCAGCAGTCCCCGACTAGCGGGAGTAGGTGAGCAGTTCTTC
CDR3aa: CASSPRLAGVGEQFF

v_gene: TRBV5-1
d_gene: TRBD1
len: 15
abundance: -
j_gene: TRBJ2-7
CDR3nt: TGCGCCAGCAGGGCCGGGACAGGGTTCTCCTACGAGCAGTACTTC
CDR3aa: CASRAGTGFSYEQYF

v_gene: TRBV9
d_gene: TRBD2
len: 15
abundance: many
j_gene: TRBJ2-3
CDR3nt: TGTGCCAGCAGCGTAGAACTAGCGGGAGGAGATACGCAGTATTTT
CDR3aa: CASSVELAGGDTQYF

v_gene: TRBV7-9
d_gene: TRBD2
len: 15
abundance: -
j_gene: TRBJ2-3
CDR3nt: TGTGCCAGCAGCCGAGCTAGCGGGAGCACAGATACGCAGTATTTT
CDR3aa: CASSRASGSTDTQYF